The 8 T cell receptor beta chains reported below all come from one sample, sequenced in a study of blood T cells in healthy people across ages. PCR was performed a second time for about 6 to 12 cycles using a sample-barcoded 5' primer and a J-beta primer mix. One entry per CDR3 protein, called by TCRdb with MiXCR from the 5' RACE reads. The table shows just over 800,000 distinct CDR3 sequences, with roughly 60% occurring only once. The sample consisted of blood. The source is a man younger than 40 in good health.

The rearrangement uses TRBV13 and TRBJ2-1; D ambiguous. Germline-derived CDR1 and CDR2 are PRHDT and FYEKMQ (reference sequence). The CDR3 totals 15 residues. The V end was cut by 1 base, the J end by 5 bases, with 12 bases between. The DNA of the CDR3 is TGTGCCAGCAGCTTAGTGTCCCGGCCACACAATGAGCAGTTCTTC. This sequence encodes CASSLVSRPHNEQFF.

This rearrangement joins TRBV10-3 to TRBJ2-6; D is unclear. The CDR3 runs 14 residues. Germline V gene lookup returns CDR1 ENHRY and CDR2 SYGVKD. Trimming cost V 3 bases and J 4 bases, with 7 bases left between them. In DNA form, the CDR3 reads TGTGCCATCAGTGAAGGTACCGGGGCCAACGTCCTGACTTTC. This codes for CAISEGTGANVLTF.

The chain uses TRBV29-1 and TRBJ2-3; TRBD2 matches at 9 bases. This CDR3 is built from 15 residues. Trimming took 1 base from V and 3 from J; bases not matched to a gene: 5. CDR1 and CDR2 (germline): SQVTM, ANQGSEA. The chain's CDR3 is CSVEAGGGGTDTQYF. The DNA for the CDR3 is TGCAGCGTTGAAGCAGGCGGGGGGGGTACAGATACGCAGTATTTT.

The chain employs TRBV6-5 and TRBJ2-1; TRBD1 agrees at 9 bases. With 6 bases clipped from V and 3 bases from J, the junction kept 6 bases outside the gene matches. This CDR3 is built from 15 residues. The germline gives CDR1 MNHEY, CDR2 SVGAGI. CDR3 region: CASRAGTGFYNEQFF. Written as DNA, the CDR3 is TGTGCCAGCAGAGCCGGGACAGGGTTCTACAATGAGCAGTTCTTC.

J is TRBJ2-3 and V is TRBV29-1, with TRBD1 identical over 7 bases. CDR1 is SQVTM, CDR2 ANQGSEA, per germline. This CDR3 contains 13 residues. V gave up 7 bases and J gave up 0 bases; unmatched junction bases: 4. The CDR3 here is CSGTGSSTDTQYF. The CDR3 DNA reads TGCAGCGGGACAGGATCTAGCACAGATACGCAGTATTTT.

This clonotype was observed a handful of times. This chain links TRBV12-3 or TRBV12-4 with TRBJ2-3, with 8 bases aligning to TRBD2. This CDR3 is built from 16 residues. V shed 5 bases, J shed 7 bases, and the junction held 14 bases outside the gene matches. Written as DNA, the CDR3 is TGTGCCAGCAGTCCGCGGGGGCGGGGGGCTGGTTATACGCAGTATTTT. Translation: CASSPRGRGAGYTQYF.

This sequence joins TRBV7-2 and TRBJ2-7; D is unresolved. This CDR3 has 12 residues. The germline V gene has CDR1 SGHTA and CDR2 FQGNSA. V was pared by 0 bases and J by 9 bases, with 9 bases between. The chain's CDR3 is CASSLAPARQYF. The CDR3 DNA follows: TGTGCCAGCAGCTTAGCTCCGGCGCGGCAGTACTTC.

The chain is built from TRBV20-1 and TRBJ2-7; D unclear. This CDR3 contains 13 residues. V was trimmed by 0 bases and J by 0 bases, leaving 6 bases between them. The germline gives CDR1 DFQATT, CDR2 SNEGSKA (reference sequence). CDR3 loop: CSARDVSSYEQYF. CDR3 sequence (DNA): TGCAGTGCTAGAGACGTGAGCTCCTACGAGCAGTACTTC.